Listed below are T cell receptor beta chains from one sample, sequenced in a study of T cell responses to AZD1222 COVID-19 vaccine. Using immunoSEQ multiplex PCR, the repertoire was profiled, and TCRdb retains in-frame clones only, with some absent. The data hold 65,000 to 100,000 clones, with 80% observed a single time. Source: peripheral blood, taken on day 0 of AZD1222 vaccination. These receptors were collected from an adult in good health. Both conserved end residues are part of each CDR3. The order of the fields is J gene, V gene, clone size, D gene, CDR3 DNA, CDR3 protein. A D gene is named only where the DNA matches it firmly. A row's size may be missing; if present it is once, few, many or a size class.

TRBJ2-3 | TRBV18 | once | - | TGTGCCAGCTCACCAAAAGCAAGCACAGATACGCAGTATTTT | CASSPKASTDTQYF
TRBJ1-1 | TRBV19 | - | TRBD1 | TGTGCCAGTAGTACGGACAGGGGAGGCACTGAAGCTTTCTTT | CASSTDRGGTEAFF
TRBJ2-7 | TRBV7-8 | - | TRBD2 | TGTGCCAGCAGCCAGACTAGCGGGGGTTACGAGCAGTACTTC | CASSQTSGGYEQYF
TRBJ2-3 | TRBV7-9 | - | - | TGTGCCAGCAGCTTAGGTCAGAATTCAGATACGCAGTATTTT | CASSLGQNSDTQYF
TRBJ2-7 | TRBV11-3 | - | - | TGTGCCAGCAGCTTAACGGACAGCTCCTACGAGCAGTACTTC | CASSLTDSSYEQYF
TRBJ2-5 | TRBV7-2 | - | - | TGTGCCAGCAGCTTAGCAGGGTCCCAAGAGACCCAGTACTTC | CASSLAGSQETQYF
TRBJ1-4 | TRBV5-1 | medium-sized | - | TGCGCCAGCAGCCCACCCGGTGCAGGGAATAATGAAAAACTGTTTTTT | CASSPPGAGNNEKLFF
TRBJ2-7 | TRBV11-2 | - | - | TGTGCCAGCAGCTTTCGTCCGGCCTCCGAGCAGTACTTC | CASSFRPASEQYF
TRBJ2-7 | TRBV2 | - | - | TGTGCCAGCAGTGCCGTTACAGCCGGGGAGCAGTACTTC | CASSAVTAGEQYF
TRBJ1-6 | TRBV27 | few | - | TGTGCCAGCAGTTCCAGCTCCTATAATTCACCCCTCCACTTT | CASSSSSYNSPLHF
TRBJ1-2 | TRBV19 | - | - | TGTGCCAGTAGTAACCCGGGGAGAGGCTATGGCTACACCTTC | CASSNPGRGYGYTF
TRBJ2-6 | TRBV5-6 | - | - | TGTGCCAGCAGCTTGGGACAGAGATACTCTGGGGCCAACGTCCTGACTTTC | CASSLGQRYSGANVLTF
TRBJ1-4 | TRBV2 | - | - | TGTGCCAGCAGTGCAGGGTCTACTAATGAAAAACTGTTTTTT | CASSAGSTNEKLFF
TRBJ1-1 | TRBV5-1 | few | - | TGCGCCAGCAGCCCCGGGACGGGGAACACTGAAGCTTTCTTT | CASSPGTGNTEAFF
TRBJ2-2 | TRBV25-1 | - | TRBD2 | TGTGCCACCAATGCCGCGGGACTAGCGGGAGCCGGGGAGCTGTTTTTT | CATNAAGLAGAGELFF
TRBJ2-7 | TRBV11-2 | - | - | TGTGCCAGCAGCTTAGAACCAGGTAACGAGCAGTACTTC | CASSLEPGNEQYF
TRBJ1-1 | TRBV6-5 | - | - | TGTGCCAGCAGTTACTCACTGGCAGCAAACACTGAAGCTTTCTTT | CASSYSLAANTEAFF
TRBJ2-7 | TRBV4-2 | - | - | TGTGCCAGCAGCCAAGATACCAGTGGCTACGAGCAGTACTTC | CASSQDTSGYEQYF
TRBJ2-3 | TRBV14 | - | - | TGTGCCAGCAGCCAAATTCTTCCAGATACGCAGTATTTT | CASSQILPDTQYF
TRBJ1-3 | TRBV20-1 | - | - | TGCAGTGCTAGTCAGGGCCCTGGAAACACCATATATTTT | CSASQGPGNTIYF
TRBJ1-2 | TRBV5-6 | - | TRBD1 | TGTGCCAGCAGCTTCCCCCGGGACAGGGTCGGCTACACCTTC | CASSFPRDRVGYTF
TRBJ1-2 | TRBV10-3 | - | - | TGTGCCATCAGTGACACGGGGGCCAACTATGGCTACACCTTC | CAISDTGANYGYTF